The 4 T cell receptor beta chains given below trace back to one sample, sequenced in a study of blood T cell repertoires in COVID-19. The table came from immunoSEQ multiplex PCR; TCRdb's copy has only in-frame clones and leaves some out. Found here are 69,000 or so clones, 80% to 85% of them singletons; the top ten hold around 10%. The sequenced sample was peripheral blood. The receptors were sampled from a woman at least 80 years old with acute or convalescent COVID-19.

J is TRBJ1-2 and V is TRBV6-5; 8 bases map to TRBD1. V shed 2 bases and J 8 bases; nucleotides not matched to a gene: 4. This CDR3 is built from 13 residues. Germline V gene data show CDR1 as MNHEY and CDR2 as SVGAGI. In DNA, the CDR3 is TGTGCCAGCAGTTACCCGGGGACAGGCGGCTACACCTTC. Its protein is CASSYPGTGGYTF.

The chain is built from TRBV4-2 and TRBJ1-2, with a tentative D call TRBD1 (6 bases). Per the germline V gene, CDR1 is LGHNA and CDR2 is YNFKEQ. This CDR3 comprises 14 residues. V was trimmed by 2 bases and J by 7 bases, leaving 14 bases between them. The CDR3 sequence is CASSQSHRDVGYTF. The DNA for the CDR3 is TGTGCCAGCAGCCAATCCCACAGGGATGTTGGCTACACCTTC.

J is TRBJ2-5 and V is TRBV4-2, with 8 bases lining up with TRBD1. V lost 0 bases, J lost 5 bases, and 14 bases stayed unmatched. This CDR3 spans 18 amino acids. Germline-derived CDR1 and CDR2 are LGHNA and YNFKEQ. The CDR3 coding sequence is TGTGCCAGCAGCCAAGATCTGGCAGGGGGCGATTGGGGGGAGACCCAGTACTTC. Its translation is CASSQDLAGGDWGETQYF.

The rearrangement uses TRBV6-5 and TRBJ1-1; D is uncertain. CDR3 size: 13 residues. CDR1 MNHEY and CDR2 SVGAGI come from the germline V gene. Trimming shortened V by 2 bases and J by 4 bases, and 8 bases separated the two germline ends. The CDR3 sequence is CASSYREGTEAFF. The CDR3 DNA is TGTGCCAGCAGTTACAGGGAGGGCACTGAAGCTTTCTTT.